The source of this T cell receptor (beta chain) is a study of CD8+ T cells in alopecia areata. For the study at large: A regimen of oral tofacitinib, 5 to 10 mg twice daily, was given to treated patients.

Findings of the study overall: Tofacitinib delivered significant drops in scalp clonality and in expanded CD8+ clones among the top 100. It was less clear whether patients shared TCRs than it was in mice, possibly because of HLA.

CDR3 length equals 16 residues. V trimming: 5 bases; J trimming: 5 bases; junction bases outside the gene matches: 9. Germline CDR1 and CDR2: SNHLY and FYNNEI. Treatment of the sample: oral pan-JAK inhibitor, 5-10 mg twice daily. This clone was counted ten times or more. Its antigen is unidentified. Extracted RNA was reverse transcribed into cDNA, the sequencing template. Sequenced by immunoSEQ multiplex PCR; TCRdb stores in-frame clones only, minus some. The table has a few hundred thousand clones, less than 50% seen once. J is TRBJ2-5 and V is TRBV2; 12 positions agree with TRBD2. The sample consisted of CD4+ T cells sorted from blood, taken at roughly week 36, from a patient treated with tofacitinib. The origin of this receptor is a human donor with alopecia areata. CDR3 sequence reads: CASSPRGLAGLETQYF. In DNA, the CDR3 is TGTGCCAGCAGTCCTCGAGGACTAGCGGGACTGGAGACCCAGTACTTC.